A single sample is the source of the 20 T cell receptor beta chains below, sequenced in a study of blood T cell repertoires in COVID-19. Profiling relied on immunoSEQ multiplex PCR, and the TCRdb table lists in-frame clones only, not all of them. The profile shows 88,000 or so clones, roughly 87% of them singletons. Sequenced sample: peripheral blood. The source of these receptors is a man between 60 and 75 years old with acute or convalescent COVID-19.

The V and J genes are TRBV4-3 and TRBJ1-1; a weak D match, TRBD1 (6 bases). V lost 4 bases to trimming and J lost 1 base, with 13 bases between them. CDR1 is LGHNA and CDR2 is YSLEER in the germline V gene. CDR3 length: 15 residues. The CDR3 is CASSRRYRENTEAFF. CDR3 bases: TGCGCCAGCAGCCGCAGATACAGGGAGAACACTGAAGCTTTCTTT.

The chain joins TRBV7-9 to TRBJ2-5; maybe TRBD1 (5 bases). The CDR3 runs to 13 residues. Per germline, CDR1 SEHNR and CDR2 FQNEAQ (reference sequence). Trimming cost V 1 base and J 5 bases, with 8 bases left between them. The DNA for the CDR3 is TGTGCCAGCAGCTTAGTCAGGGATGAGACCCAGTACTTC. Translating it yields CASSLVRDETQYF.

The V and J genes are TRBV9 and TRBJ2-7; perhaps TRBD1 as D (5 bases). The CDR3 is 14 amino acids. The germline V gene has CDR1 SGDLS and CDR2 YYNGEE. Trimming took 3 bases from V and 3 from J, leaving 13 bases between them. The CDR3 DNA reads as TGTGCCAGCAGCGGGGGCCCTCTTAGCTACGAGCAGTACTTC. Encoded protein: CASSGGPLSYEQYF.

The gene calls are TRBV5-8 and TRBJ2-3; the match to TRBD1 covers 8 bases. The germline V gene encodes CDR1 SGHTS and CDR2 YDEGEE. The CDR3 is made up of 15 amino acids. The ends lost 4 bases at V and 0 bases at J; junction bases unmatched: 4. CDR3 in amino acids: CASSQRTGSTDTQYF. The CDR3 coding sequence is TGTGCCAGCAGCCAAAGGACAGGGAGCACAGATACGCAGTATTTT. Full variable domain (remainder filled in from reference TRBV5-8 and TRBJ2-3): EAGVTQSPTHLIKTRGQQATLRCSPISGHTSVYWYQQALGLGLQFLLWYDEGEERNRGNFPPRFSGRQFPNYSSELNVNALELEDSALYLCASSQRTGSTDTQYFGPGTRLTVL.

This sequence joins TRBV2 and TRBJ1-6, with 7 positions matching TRBD1. The length of the CDR3 is 14 residues. J was trimmed by 6 bases and V by 7 bases; bases with no gene match: 6. Germline CDR1 SNHLY, CDR2 FYNNEI. CDR3 DNA: TGTGCCAGCAAGCAGACAGGGTCTAATTCACCCCTCCACTTT. Its translation: CASKQTGSNSPLHF.

V and J are TRBV5-1 and TRBJ2-2; 10 bases map to TRBD2. The CDR3 totals 14 residues. The germline V gene encodes CDR1 SGHRS and CDR2 YFSETQ. The ends lost 4 bases at V and 4 bases at J; junction bases unmatched: 1. The CDR3 region has the DNA TGCGCCAGCAGCCAGCGGGAGGGCACCGGGGAGCTGTTTTTT. As protein: CASSQREGTGELFF.

This clone showed up just once. This chain links TRBV11-2 with TRBJ2-2, with 9 bases matching TRBD2. The V gene's germline CDR1 is SGHAT and CDR2 FQNNGV. The CDR3 is 15 amino acids. The CDR3: CASALAGGPTGELFF. CDR3 bases: TGTGCATCAGCTTTGGCGGGGGGGCCCACCGGGGAGCTGTTTTTT.

J is TRBJ2-7 and V is TRBV6-2 or TRBV6-3, with 7 bases identical to TRBD2. This CDR3 region has 17 residues. Per germline, CDR1 MNHEY and CDR2 SVGEGT. V lost 2 bases, J lost 1 base, and 11 bases stayed unmatched. CDR3 region: CASSYRLSAGESYEQYF. The DNA of the CDR3 is TGTGCCAGCAGTTACCGCCTCTCGGCGGGGGAGTCCTACGAGCAGTACTTC.

This rearrangement joins TRBV27 to TRBJ2-2; no clear D. This CDR3 contains 11 residues. CDR1 MNHEY and CDR2 SMNVEV come from the germline V gene (reference sequence). The V gene lost 7 bases and the J gene lost 4 bases, with 4 bases spanning the gap. CDR3 coding DNA: TGTGCCAGCACCAGCACCGGGGAGCTGTTTTTT. It encodes CASTSTGELFF.

The gene calls are TRBV29-1 and TRBJ2-2, with TRBD1 as a possible D gene (6 bases). Trimming pared 4 bases from V and 0 bases from J, leaving 6 bases between. From germline, CDR1 is SQVTM and CDR2 ANQGSEA. The CDR3 length is 13 residues. The CDR3 loop reads CSVGQANTGELFF. CDR3 coding DNA: TGCAGCGTTGGACAGGCGAACACCGGGGAGCTGTTTTTT.

This sequence joins TRBV19 and TRBJ1-1, with D possibly matching TRBD1 (6 bases). Germline CDR1 and CDR2: LNHDA and SQIVND (reference sequence). Trimming took off 8 bases at V and 1 base at J, with 11 bases between the two ends. This CDR3 has 13 amino acids. Here the CDR3 DNA reads TGTGCCAGTGGGAACAGGGAGAACACTGAAGCTTTCTTT. This translates into CASGNRENTEAFF.

Only one count was recorded for this clone. The chain links TRBV2 to TRBJ2-1, with 8 bases that match TRBD2. The trim removed 0 bases at V and 4 bases at J, leaving 2 bases unmatched. CDR1 and CDR2 (germline): SNHLY, FYNNEI. The CDR3 covers 15 residues. CDR3 protein: CASSEARGGYNEQFF. Here the CDR3 DNA reads TGTGCCAGCAGTGAAGCCCGCGGGGGGTACAATGAGCAGTTCTTC.

The rearrangement links TRBV11-2 to TRBJ2-5; TRBD1 agrees at 11 bases. V lost 5 bases to trimming and J lost 4 bases; unmatched junction nucleotides: 3. Germline-derived CDR1 and CDR2 are SGHAT and FQNNGV. CDR3 length: 14 residues. DNA for the CDR3: TGTGCCAGCAGCAGTGGACAGGGGGCAGAGACCCAGTACTTC. It translates to CASSSGQGAETQYF.

This sequence joins TRBV6-5 and TRBJ1-2; D call uncertain. The V and J ends lost 6 bases and 4 bases respectively, with 9 bases between them. The CDR3 is 12 amino acids. Per the germline V gene, CDR1 is MNHEY and CDR2 is SVGAGI. The CDR3 bases are TGTGCCAGCAGCCGGAGTAGCTATGGCTACACCTTC. This codes for CASSRSSYGYTF.

The rearrangement uses TRBV5-6 and TRBJ1-3; 9 bases match TRBD1. The germline V gene encodes CDR1 SGHDT and CDR2 YYEEEE. V lost 4 bases to trimming and J lost 5 bases; unmatched junction nucleotides: 4. This CDR3 spans 14 amino acids. Here the CDR3 reads CASSAGTGRNTIYF. Written as DNA, the CDR3 is TGTGCCAGCAGCGCCGGGACAGGGAGAAACACCATATATTTT. Full variable domain (missing parts from reference TRBV5-6 and TRBJ1-3): DAGVTQSPTHLIKTRGQQVTLRCSPKSGHDTVSWYQQALGQGPQFIFQYYEEEERQRGNFPDRFSGHQFPNYSSELNVNALLLGDSALYLCASSAGTGRNTIYFGEGSWLTVV.

CDR3 nucleotides: TGTGCCAGTACCCCGGACAGGGACAATGAGCAGTTCTTC. Encoded protein: CASTPDRDNEQFF. The V gene is TRBV19, the J gene TRBJ2-1; 8 bases are shared with TRBD1. Germline V CDR1 and CDR2: LNHDA, SQIVND (reference sequence). The CDR3 runs to 13 residues. V was clipped by 7 bases and J by 5 bases; unmatched bases: 4.

The V gene is TRBV20-1, the J gene TRBJ2-1, with TRBD2 identical over 10 bases. The CDR3 runs to 17 residues. Germline trimming cut 3 bases from V and 7 bases from J; bases unmatched to any gene: 15. Germline assignment: CDR1 DFQATT and CDR2 SNEGSKA (reference sequence). Here the CDR3 reads CSASSSGGPVTGNEQFF. The CDR3 DNA sequence: TGCAGTGCTAGTTCTAGCGGGGGCCCCGTTACGGGGAATGAGCAGTTCTTC.

The CDR3 here is CASSLDGATEYF. In DNA form, the CDR3 reads TGTGCCAGCAGCTTAGATGGGGCTACTGAGTACTTC. The V gene is TRBV11-2, the J gene TRBJ2-7, with TRBD1 as a possible D gene (5 bases). Germline V gives CDR1 SGHAT, CDR2 FQNNGV. V was shortened by 0 bases and J by 11 bases, with 11 bases between the two germline ends. The CDR3 is 12 residues long.

This rearrangement joins TRBV19 to TRBJ1-5, with D possibly TRBD1 on 5 matching bases. CDR1 and CDR2 from the germline V gene are LNHDA and SQIVND (reference sequence). The V gene lost 1 base and the J gene lost 1 base, with 8 bases spanning the gap. The CDR3 totals 15 residues. The CDR3 spells CASSIGGGSNQPQHF. The CDR3 DNA follows: TGTGCCAGTAGTATAGGGGGGGGAAGCAATCAGCCCCAGCATTTT. Full variable domain (outside the CDR3, taken from reference TRBV19 and TRBJ1-5): DGGITQSPKYLFRKEGQNVTLSCEQNLNHDAMYWYRQDPGQGLRLIYYSQIVNDFQKGDIAEGYSVSREKKESFPLTVTSAQKNPTAFYLCASSIGGGSNQPQHFGDGTRLSIL.

The CDR3 region has the DNA TGCGCCAGCAGTGAGACGCTAGCGCCCACAGATACGCAGTATTTT. It is translated as CASSETLAPTDTQYF. The chain combines TRBV10-1 with TRBJ2-3; a possible D gene is TRBD2 (6 bases). Germline lookup yields CDR1 WNHNN and CDR2 SYGVQD (reference sequence). This CDR3 comprises 15 residues. Trimming pared 2 bases from V and 2 bases from J, leaving 11 bases between.